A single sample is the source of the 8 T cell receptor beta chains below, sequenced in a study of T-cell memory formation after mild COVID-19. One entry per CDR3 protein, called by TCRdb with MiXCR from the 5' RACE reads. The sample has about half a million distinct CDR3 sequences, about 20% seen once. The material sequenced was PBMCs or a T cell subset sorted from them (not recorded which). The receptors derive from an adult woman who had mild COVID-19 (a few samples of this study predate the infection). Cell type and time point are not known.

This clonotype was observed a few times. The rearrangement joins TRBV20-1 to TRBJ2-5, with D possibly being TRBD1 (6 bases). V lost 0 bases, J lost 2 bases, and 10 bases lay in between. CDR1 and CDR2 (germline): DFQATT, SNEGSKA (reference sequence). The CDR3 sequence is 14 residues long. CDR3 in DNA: TGCAGTGCTAGAGAGACAGGCCAACAAGAGACCCAGTACTTC. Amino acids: CSARETGQQETQYF.

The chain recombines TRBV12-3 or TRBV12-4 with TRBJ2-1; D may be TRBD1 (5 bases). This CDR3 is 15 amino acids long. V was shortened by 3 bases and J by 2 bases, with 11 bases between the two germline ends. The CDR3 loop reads CASSFITGPYNEQFF. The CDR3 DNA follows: TGTGCCAGCAGTTTCATAACAGGCCCCTACAATGAGCAGTTCTTC.

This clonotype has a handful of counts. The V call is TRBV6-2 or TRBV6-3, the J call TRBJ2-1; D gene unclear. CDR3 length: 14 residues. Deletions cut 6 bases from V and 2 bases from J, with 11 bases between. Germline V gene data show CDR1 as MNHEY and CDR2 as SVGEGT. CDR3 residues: CASRFTEAYNEQFF. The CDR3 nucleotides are TGTGCCAGCAGATTTACAGAGGCCTACAATGAGCAGTTCTTC.

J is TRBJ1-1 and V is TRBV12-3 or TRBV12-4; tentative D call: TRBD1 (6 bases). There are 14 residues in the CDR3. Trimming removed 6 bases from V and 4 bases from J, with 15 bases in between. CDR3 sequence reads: CASSPIGQITEAFF. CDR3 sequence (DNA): TGTGCCAGCAGCCCAATTGGACAGATCACTGAAGCTTTCTTT.

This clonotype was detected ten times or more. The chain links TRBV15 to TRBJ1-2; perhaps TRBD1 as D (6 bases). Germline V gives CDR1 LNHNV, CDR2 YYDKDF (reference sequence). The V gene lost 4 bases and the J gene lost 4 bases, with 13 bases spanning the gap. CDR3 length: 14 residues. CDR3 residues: CATSKDSLSYGYTF. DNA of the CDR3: TGTGCCACCAGCAAGGACAGTCTCTCCTATGGCTACACCTTC.

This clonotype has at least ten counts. The CDR3 bases are TGTGCCAGCAGCCAGACTAGCGGGGTCCAAGAGACCCAGTACTTC. Protein product: CASSQTSGVQETQYF. The chain combines TRBV4-2 with TRBJ2-5; 11 bases match TRBD2. The CDR3 loop spans 15 amino acids. V dropped 3 bases and J dropped 1; count of bases not matched to a gene: 1. Germline loops: CDR1 LGHNA, CDR2 YNFKEQ.

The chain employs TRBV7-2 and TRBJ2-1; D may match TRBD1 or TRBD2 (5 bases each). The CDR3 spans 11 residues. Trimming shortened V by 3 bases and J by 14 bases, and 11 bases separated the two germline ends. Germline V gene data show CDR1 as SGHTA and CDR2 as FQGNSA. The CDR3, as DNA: TGTGCCAGCAGCTTCCCGGGGCCTGAGTTCTTC. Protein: CASSFPGPEFF.

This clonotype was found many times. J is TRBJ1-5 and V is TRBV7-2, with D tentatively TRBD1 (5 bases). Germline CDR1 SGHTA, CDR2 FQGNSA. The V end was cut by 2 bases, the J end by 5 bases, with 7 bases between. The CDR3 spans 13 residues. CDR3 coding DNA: TGTGCCAGCAGCTTACGGGGGGATCAGCCCCAGCATTTT. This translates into CASSLRGDQPQHF.